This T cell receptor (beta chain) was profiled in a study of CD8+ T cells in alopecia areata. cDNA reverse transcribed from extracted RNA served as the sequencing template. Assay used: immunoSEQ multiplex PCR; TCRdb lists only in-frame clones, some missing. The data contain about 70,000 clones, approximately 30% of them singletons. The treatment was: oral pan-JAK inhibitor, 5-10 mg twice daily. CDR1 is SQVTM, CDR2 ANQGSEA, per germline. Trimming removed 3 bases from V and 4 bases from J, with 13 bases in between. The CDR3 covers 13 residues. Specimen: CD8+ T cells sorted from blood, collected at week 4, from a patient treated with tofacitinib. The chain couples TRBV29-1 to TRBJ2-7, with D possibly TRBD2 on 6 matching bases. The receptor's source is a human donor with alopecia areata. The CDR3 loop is CSVDVARGYEQYF. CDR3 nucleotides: TGCAGCGTTGATGTAGCCCGGGGGTACGAGCAGTACTTC.